Shown below are 21 T cell receptor beta chains from a single sample sequenced in a study of T cell responses to AZD1222 COVID-19 vaccine. Sequencing was performed with immunoSEQ multiplex PCR; in TCRdb, only in-frame clones are kept and a portion is missing. Here the sample spans approximately 150,000 clones, around 89% being singletons. The input for sequencing was peripheral blood, taken on day 0 of AZD1222 vaccination. These receptors were taken from an adult in good health.

This chain links TRBV9 with TRBJ2-1; 7 nucleotides line up with TRBD1. The germline V gene encodes CDR1 SGDLS and CDR2 YYNGEE. The ends lost 4 bases at V and 5 bases at J; junction bases unmatched: 9. The CDR3 is made up of 15 amino acids. CDR3 sequence reads: CASSPLTGLDNEQFF. The DNA of the CDR3 is TGTGCCAGCAGCCCTCTGACAGGGTTGGACAATGAGCAGTTCTTC.

V gene TRBV30 combines with J gene TRBJ2-1, with D hard to call. The length of the CDR3 is 11 residues. Deletions cut 0 bases from V and 9 bases from J, with 6 bases between. Germline CDR1 reads GTSNPN; CDR2 reads SVGIG (reference sequence). The CDR3 loop is CAWSVRGEQFF. As DNA, the CDR3 is TGTGCCTGGAGTGTACGAGGTGAGCAGTTCTTC.

This clone is a singleton in its sample. The CDR3 DNA sequence: TGTGCCAGCAGCGGCCCCCGGGGGGGGGTCACTGAAGCTTTCTTT. It yields the protein CASSGPRGGVTEAFF. The chain joins TRBV2 to TRBJ1-1, with a weak D call TRBD1 (5 bases). V lost 6 bases and J lost 4, with 18 bases in between. Germline V gene sequence: CDR1 SNHLY, CDR2 FYNNEI. The CDR3 has 15 amino acids.

The J gene is TRBJ1-1, the V gene TRBV11-3, with D uncertain. The CDR3 spans 14 residues. Per germline, CDR1 SGHNT and CDR2 YENEEA. V lost 5 bases to trimming and J lost 5 bases, with 15 bases between them. The CDR3, as DNA: TGTGCCAGCAGCGCCCTCACGGGTCTGACTGAAGCTTTCTTT. It yields the protein CASSALTGLTEAFF. Full variable domain (outside the CDR3, taken from reference TRBV11-3 and TRBJ1-1): EAGVVQSPRYKIIEKKQPVAFWCNPISGHNTLYWYLQNLGQGPELLIRYENEEAVDDSQLPKDRFSAERLKGVDSTLKIQPAELGDSAVYLCASSALTGLTEAFFGQGTRLTVV.

V and J are TRBV11-3 and TRBJ2-7; 9 nucleotides match TRBD2. CDR3 size: 15 residues. The junction had 7 bases not matched to a gene; V was cut back by 4 bases and J by 3 bases. Germline values: CDR1 SGHNT, CDR2 YENEEA. CDR3 coding DNA: TGTGCCAGCAGCTCTCCGAGAGCGGGAGGCTACGAGCAGTACTTC. It is translated as CASSSPRAGGYEQYF.

For the CDR3, the DNA is TGTGCCAGCAGCCGAGGGCAGCAAACCTTC. Translated: CASSRGQQTF. This chain uses TRBV28 with TRBJ1-2; D gene ambiguous. Trimming removed 6 bases at V and 14 bases at J, with 13 bases between. The CDR3 spans 10 residues. Germline values: CDR1 MDHEN, CDR2 SYDVKM.

This chain connects TRBV18 to TRBJ1-2; D is perhaps TRBD1 (5 bases). Germline V CDR1 and CDR2: KGHSH, LQKENI. The V gene lost 5 bases and the J gene lost 4 bases, with 14 bases spanning the gap. The CDR3 contains 14 residues. CDR3 in DNA: TGTGCCAGCTCAGGGGAGGGACGGAGCTATGGCTACACCTTC. Encoded protein: CASSGEGRSYGYTF.

In nucleotides, the CDR3 is TGTGCCAGCAGAGATCACCCTGACGAGCAGTACTTC. It codes for CASRDHPDEQYF. This chain uses TRBV27 with TRBJ2-7, with D unresolved. The CDR3 length is 12 residues. Germline CDR1 and CDR2: MNHEY and SMNVEV (reference sequence). V was clipped by 6 bases and J by 5 bases, with 11 bases between them.

The chain uses TRBV7-3 and TRBJ1-1; a possible D gene is TRBD1 (6 bases). V gave up 5 bases and J gave up 1 base, with 14 bases separating them. Germline V gives CDR1 SGHTA, CDR2 FQGTGA. The CDR3 is 15 residues long. This chain's CDR3 is CASSPFGGANTEAFF. CDR3 nucleotide sequence: TGTGCCAGCAGCCCATTTGGGGGCGCGAACACTGAAGCTTTCTTT.

This rearrangement joins TRBV19 to TRBJ1-1, with D possibly matching TRBD1 (6 bases). The CDR3 runs 15 residues. Deletions cut 1 base from V and 4 bases from J, with 13 bases between. The germline V gene encodes CDR1 LNHDA and CDR2 SQIVND (reference sequence). CDR3 region: CASSIVAGASTEAFF. In DNA form, the CDR3 reads TGTGCCAGTAGTATAGTAGCGGGGGCGTCCACTGAAGCTTTCTTT.

The chain is built from TRBV28 and TRBJ2-5; D remains ambiguous. Trimming pared 7 bases from V and 2 bases from J, leaving 5 bases between. CDR3 size: 11 residues. The germline CDR1 and CDR2 sequences are MDHEN and SYDVKM. CDR3 sequence (DNA): TGTGCCAGCAAAGGGCAAGAGACCCAGTACTTC. Protein: CASKGQETQYF.

The V gene is TRBV5-6, the J gene TRBJ2-2; either TRBD1 or TRBD2 may supply D (5 bases each). Per germline, CDR1 SGHDT and CDR2 YYEEEE. The CDR3 covers 15 residues. Deletions cut 1 base from V and 5 bases from J, with 12 bases between. Here the CDR3 reads CASSLWGSGTGELFF. DNA for the CDR3: TGTGCCAGCAGCTTGTGGGGGTCGGGAACCGGGGAGCTGTTTTTT.

A remark on this clone: One junction end disagrees with the germline gene, perhaps due to a read error. The genes are TRBV7-7 and TRBJ2-5; tentatively, D is TRBD2 (5 bases). Germline V gives CDR1 SSHAT, CDR2 FNYEAQ (reference sequence). The CDR3 spans 15 residues. The CDR3 is CASSLVLEGRETQYF. The CDR3 nucleotides are TGTGCTAGCAGCTTAGTCCTAGAGGGTAGGGAGACCCAGTACTTC. The full variable domain, completed using reference TRBV7-7 and TRBJ2-5, is GAGVSQSPRYKVTKRGQDVTLRCDPISSHATLYWYQQALGQGPEFLTYFNYEAQPDKSGLPSDRFSAERPEGSISTLTIQRTEQRDSAMYRCASSLVLEGRETQYFGPGTRLLVL.

This chain uses TRBV27 with TRBJ2-2, with D unresolved. This CDR3 is 15 amino acids long. CDR1 MNHEY and CDR2 SMNVEV come from the germline V gene (reference sequence). Trimming shortened V by 0 bases and J by 5 bases, and 10 bases separated the two germline ends. CDR3 amino acids: CASSLSAAPTGELFF. The CDR3 DNA follows: TGTGCCAGCAGTTTATCGGCGGCCCCTACCGGGGAGCTGTTTTTT.

This chain links TRBV5-4 with TRBJ2-7, with no clear D. Germline loops: CDR1 SGHNT, CDR2 YYREEE (reference sequence). Trimming took 2 bases from V and 0 from J, leaving 18 bases between them. The CDR3 extends over 17 amino acids. CDR3 DNA sequence: TGTGCCAGCAGCTTCGCGTCGACAATTGGGCCCTCCTACGAGCAGTACTTC. Protein: CASSFASTIGPSYEQYF.

CDR3 sequence (DNA): TGTGCCACCAGCAGAGTCCGTACCGGGGGGAACTATGGCTACACCTTC. The encoded protein is CATSRVRTGGNYGYTF. The chain is built from TRBV15 and TRBJ1-2; a weak D match, TRBD1 (5 bases). The V gene lost 1 base and the J gene lost 2 bases, with 14 bases spanning the gap. Germline CDR1 and CDR2: LNHNV and YYDKDF (reference sequence). The CDR3 covers 16 residues.

The CDR3, as DNA: TGTGCCAGCAGCGCGGCGGGACTAGCGGGACTACCCTACAATGAGCAGTTCTTC. It encodes CASSAAGLAGLPYNEQFF. The V gene is TRBV9, the J gene TRBJ2-1; 13 positions agree with TRBD2. Per the germline V gene, CDR1 is SGDLS and CDR2 is YYNGEE. The CDR3 is made up of 18 amino acids. Losses at the gene ends were 3 bases for V and 2 bases for J; bases not matched to a gene: 8.

This chain connects TRBV6-6 to TRBJ1-1; the D is unclear. Germline CDR1 and CDR2: MNHNY and SVGAGI (reference sequence). Deletions cut 5 bases from V and 3 bases from J, with 13 bases between. The CDR3 has 14 residues. CDR3 nucleotide sequence: TGTGCCAGCAGTGGGATGTCAGGTTACACTGAAGCTTTCTTT. It yields the protein CASSGMSGYTEAFF.

The V and J genes are TRBV7-2 and TRBJ1-1; D gene unclear. This CDR3 has 13 residues. V lost 8 bases, J lost 5 bases, and 15 bases lay in between. Germline CDR1 reads SGHTA; CDR2 reads FQGNSA. The CDR3 region is CASAIIPGTEAFF. Here the CDR3 DNA reads TGTGCCAGCGCGATTATCCCAGGAACTGAAGCTTTCTTT. Variable domain in full (rest from reference TRBV7-2 and TRBJ1-1): GAGVSQSPSNKVTEKGKDVELRCDPISGHTALYWYRQSLGQGLEFLIYFQGNSAPDKSGLPSDRFSAERTGGSVSTLTIQRTQQEDSAVYLCASAIIPGTEAFFGQGTRLTVV.

The chain couples TRBV28 to TRBJ1-1; perhaps TRBD1 as D (6 bases). V lost 7 bases and J 5 bases, leaving 17 bases between the germline ends. Per the germline V gene, CDR1 is MDHEN and CDR2 is SYDVKM. The CDR3 loop spans 14 amino acids. CDR3 in amino acids: CASTLIQGGTEAFF. CDR3 sequence (DNA): TGTGCCAGCACCTTAATACAGGGTGGTACTGAAGCTTTCTTT.

The chain uses TRBV28 and TRBJ2-3; D remains ambiguous. Germline V lookup: CDR1 MDHEN, CDR2 SYDVKM. Trimming shortened V by 0 bases and J by 3 bases, and 4 bases separated the two germline ends. There are 13 residues in the CDR3. Here the CDR3 reads CASSLWETDTQYF. CDR3 DNA sequence: TGTGCCAGCAGTTTATGGGAAACAGATACGCAGTATTTT.